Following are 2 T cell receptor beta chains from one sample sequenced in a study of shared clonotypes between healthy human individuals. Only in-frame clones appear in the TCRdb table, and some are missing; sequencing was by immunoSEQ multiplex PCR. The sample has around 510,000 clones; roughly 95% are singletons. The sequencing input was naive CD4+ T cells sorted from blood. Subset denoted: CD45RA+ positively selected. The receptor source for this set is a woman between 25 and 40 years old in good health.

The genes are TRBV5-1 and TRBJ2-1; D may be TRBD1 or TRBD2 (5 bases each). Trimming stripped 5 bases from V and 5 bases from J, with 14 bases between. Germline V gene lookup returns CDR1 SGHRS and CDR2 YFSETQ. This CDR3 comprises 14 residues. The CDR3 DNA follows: TGCGCCAGCAGGAGGGAAGTGGGACACAATGAGCAGTTCTTC. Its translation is CASRREVGHNEQFF.

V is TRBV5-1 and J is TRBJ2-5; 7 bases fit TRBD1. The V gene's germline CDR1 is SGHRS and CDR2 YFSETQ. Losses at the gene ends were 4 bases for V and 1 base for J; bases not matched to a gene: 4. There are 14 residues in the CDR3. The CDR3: CASSENRGQETQYF. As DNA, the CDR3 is TGCGCCAGCAGCGAGAACAGGGGCCAAGAGACCCAGTACTTC. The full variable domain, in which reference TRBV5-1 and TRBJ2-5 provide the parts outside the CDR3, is KAGVTQTPRYLIKTRGQQVTLSCSPISGHRSVSWYQQTPGQGLQFLFEYFSETQRNKGNFPGRFSGRQFSNSRSEMNVSTLELGDSALYLCASSENRGQETQYFGPGTRLLVL.